One sample yielded the 4 T cell receptor beta chains listed below, sequenced in a study of blood T cell repertoires in COVID-19. TCRdb's copy holds only in-frame clones and misses some; the assay was immunoSEQ multiplex PCR. The sample has around 100,000 clones, roughly 85% seen once. Sequencing was done on a sample of peripheral blood. The receptors derive from a woman aged 55-69 years with COVID-19, enrolled during active disease.

The CDR3 bases are TGTGCCAGCAGCTTGGTTCGCGGGGGGGCGGCAGATACGCAGTATTTT. This encodes CASSLVRGGAADTQYF. The chain links TRBV5-4 to TRBJ2-3; 9 bases are a match to TRBD2. V lost 0 bases to trimming and J lost 4 bases; unmatched junction nucleotides: 6. The V gene's germline CDR1 is SGHNT and CDR2 YYREEE (reference sequence). This CDR3 contains 16 residues.

This sequence joins TRBV3-1 (or the pseudogene TRBV3-2) and TRBJ1-3; TRBD1 matches 7 bases. V lost 3 bases to trimming and J lost 3 bases; unmatched junction nucleotides: 5. The germline V gene encodes CDR1 LGHDT and CDR2 YNNKEL (reference sequence). CDR3 length equals 15 residues. For the CDR3, the DNA is TGTGCCAGCAGCCACCCAGGGGGAGGTGGAAACACCATATATTTT. This sequence encodes CASSHPGGGGNTIYF.

The chain carries TRBV3-1 (or the pseudogene TRBV3-2) and TRBJ1-5; D is undetermined. Germline CDR1 is LGHDT and CDR2 is YNNKEL (reference sequence). CDR3 length: 13 residues. The V and J ends lost 2 bases and 2 bases respectively, with 4 bases between them. The CDR3 protein is CASSQSGNQPQHF. The CDR3 nucleotides are TGTGCCAGCAGCCAATCCGGCAATCAGCCCCAGCATTTT.

J is TRBJ1-6 and V is TRBV18; tentatively, D is TRBD1 (5 bases). The CDR3 is 15 residues long. Deletions cut 3 bases from V and 6 bases from J, with 12 bases between. Germline CDR1 is KGHSH and CDR2 is LQKENI. Here the CDR3 DNA reads TGTGCCAGCTCACCGCCGGTGGGGGGTAATTCACCCCTCCACTTT. It is translated as CASSPPVGGNSPLHF. The variable domain in full, completed from reference TRBV18 and TRBJ1-6, reads NAGVMQNPRHLVRRRGQEARLRCSPMKGHSHVYWYRQLPEEGLKFMVYLQKENIIDESGMPKERFSAEFPKEGPSILRIQQVVRGDSAAYFCASSPPVGGNSPLHFGNGTRLTVT.